The rows below give T cell receptor beta chains drawn from one sample of a study of T cell clones after liver transplantation. The assay was immunoSEQ multiplex PCR, and TCRdb's table has in-frame clones only and misses some. The table includes over 70,000 clones, around 80% detected once. The input for sequencing was CD4+ T cells from blood, taken 12 months after liver transplant. The receptors derive from a human patient who received a liver transplant. Some T cells could come from the graft donor. Both conserved end residues are part of each CDR3. A D gene is named only where the DNA matches it firmly. A row's size may be missing; if present it is once, few, many or a size class.

clone size	V gene	J gene	D gene	CDR3 DNA	CDR3 protein
-	TRBV5-1	TRBJ1-1	-	TGCGCCAGCAGCTTGGCCCCAACGGAGACTGAAGCTTTCTTT	CASSLAPTETEAFF
-	TRBV2	TRBJ2-1	-	TGTGCCAGCAGTGAAGGGCAGGGCTGGGGTGAGCAGTTCTTC	CASSEGQGWGEQFF
-	TRBV27	TRBJ2-3	-	TGTGCCAGCAGTACCTACGCAGGGGGGAGCACAGATACGCAGTATTTT	CASSTYAGGSTDTQYF
few	TRBV18	TRBJ2-1	TRBD2	TGTGCCAGCTCACGCATGGGACTAGCGGGAGGGGCTAGCTCCTACAATGAGCAGTTCTTC	CASSRMGLAGGASSYNEQFF
-	TRBV12-5	TRBJ1-5	-	TGTGCTAGTGGCCCGGGGCAGGATGATAGCAATCAGCCCCAGCATTTT	CASGPGQDDSNQPQHF
-	TRBV5-4	TRBJ1-1	TRBD1	TGTGCCAGCAGCTTGAGGGGGCGCTCGGAGGGCACTGAAGCTTTCTTT	CASSLRGRSEGTEAFF
-	TRBV19	TRBJ2-3	TRBD2	TGTGCCAGTAGGACTAGCGGGAGGGCCGGTGCAGATACGCAGTATTTT	CASRTSGRAGADTQYF
-	TRBV9	TRBJ2-2	-	TGTGCCAGCAGCGTAGTAGAGTATTTGGGAGCGAACACCGGGGAGCTGTTTTTT	CASSVVEYLGANTGELFF
-	TRBV5-4	TRBJ2-1	TRBD2	TGTGCCAGCAGCTCCCCCCGGCGGGAGCAGGGCGAGCAGTTCTTC	CASSSPRREQGEQFF
-	TRBV18	TRBJ2-5	-	TGTGCCAGCTCAGCCGGCCAAGAGACCCAGTACTTC	CASSAGQETQYF
-	TRBV7-2	TRBJ2-1	-	TGTGCCAGCAGCTTAGTTGGGACCTGGGGCAATGAGCAGTTCTTC	CASSLVGTWGNEQFF
-	TRBV28	TRBJ1-1	-	TGTGCCAGCAGTTTACGGGGAGACACTGAAGCTTTCTTT	CASSLRGDTEAFF
-	TRBV29-1	TRBJ2-4	-	TGCAGCGTAGTTAGCACAGGGGGGGGTGACAAAAACATTCAGTACTTC	CSVVSTGGGDKNIQYF
-	TRBV7-2	TRBJ2-1	TRBD1	TGTGCCAGCAGCTCCTACCGGGACAGGCAGTTCTTC	CASSSYRDRQFF
-	TRBV2	TRBJ1-1	TRBD1	TGTGCCAGCAGTGATCGTCCAGGGGGGAACACTGAAGCTTTCTTT	CASSDRPGGNTEAFF
few	TRBV6-5	TRBJ2-7	-	TGTGCCAGCAGTAGGACTTTCTACGAGCAGTACTTC	CASSRTFYEQYF
-	TRBV4-3	TRBJ2-3	-	TGCGCCAGCAGAGGACAGTCCACAGATACGCAGTATTTT	CASRGQSTDTQYF
few	TRBV5-1	TRBJ2-7	-	TGCGCCAGCAGCTCCACTCTTGACGAGCAGTACTTC	CASSSTLDEQYF
-	TRBV30	TRBJ2-3	-	TGTGCCTGGAGTGGGGGACCCAGCACAGATACGCAGTATTTT	CAWSGGPSTDTQYF
-	TRBV29-1	TRBJ1-1	-	TGCAGCGTCCTTCCCCGGGGGGGTATGAACACTGAAGCTTTCTTT	CSVLPRGGMNTEAFF
-	TRBV28	TRBJ1-1	TRBD1	TGTGCCAGCAGTTCCTACAGGGGGCACACTGAAGCTTTCTTT	CASSSYRGHTEAFF
-	TRBV6-1	TRBJ1-4	TRBD1	TGTGCCAGCAGTGCCGGGACAGGGGCAACTAATGAAAAACTGTTTTTT	CASSAGTGATNEKLFF
-	TRBV7-2	TRBJ2-1	-	TGTGCCAGCAGCTTAGCCGGGAGCGGGGAGCAGTTCTTC	CASSLAGSGEQFF
-	TRBV6-5	TRBJ1-1	TRBD1	TGTGCCAGCAGTTACCTGACAGGGGGGACTGAAGCTTTCTTT	CASSYLTGGTEAFF
few	TRBV7-2	TRBJ2-7	TRBD1	TGTGCCAGCAGCACCCGGACAGGGATCGACGAGCAGTACTTC	CASSTRTGIDEQYF
few	TRBV29-1	TRBJ1-2	-	TGCAGCGTTGGCTCTCCAATAGGGGGAGACTATGGCTACACCTTC	CSVGSPIGGDYGYTF
-	TRBV7-6	TRBJ2-3	TRBD2	TGTGCCAGCAGCCCTTTTAGCGGGAGGACAGATACGCAGTATTTT	CASSPFSGRTDTQYF
-	TRBV28	TRBJ2-1	TRBD2	TGTGCCACGGGGGGGGGCCCATACAATGAGCAGTTCTTC	CATGGGPYNEQFF
once	TRBV14	TRBJ2-3	TRBD2	TGTGCCAGCAGCCAAAGGCGGGAGGGGACAGATACGCAGTATTTT	CASSQRREGTDTQYF
-	TRBV5-1	TRBJ2-7	-	TGCGCCAGCAGCGTAGGGTACGGACCTTCATACGAGCAGTACTTC	CASSVGYGPSYEQYF
few	TRBV6-5	TRBJ1-2	TRBD1	TGTGCCAGCAGTTACACAGGGGTGGATGGCTACACCTTC	CASSYTGVDGYTF
-	TRBV29-1	TRBJ2-7	TRBD1	TGCAGCGCTTCGCCGGGACAGGGGTACGAGCAGTACTTC	CSASPGQGYEQYF
-	TRBV6-1	TRBJ2-7	-	TGTGCCAGCAGTGAAAATACCCGGGACGAGCAGTACTTC	CASSENTRDEQYF
once	TRBV5-8	TRBJ2-3	-	TGTGCCAGCAGCTTGGTTTGGACCCATAGCACAGATACGCAGTATTTT	CASSLVWTHSTDTQYF
once	TRBV12-5	TRBJ2-5	-	TGTGCTAGTGGTTTGGGTGAGAGGGAGACCCAGTACTTC	CASGLGERETQYF
few	TRBV2	TRBJ2-1	-	TGTGCCATCCCCAAACCGGGGAAAAGCGCATTAGATGAGCAGTTCTTC	CAIPKPGKSALDEQFF
-	TRBV18	TRBJ1-1	-	TGTGCCAGCTCACCGGGAGTTAACACTGAAGCTTTCTTT	CASSPGVNTEAFF
-	TRBV1	TRBJ2-5	-	TGCACCAGCAAAAGGTCCGGGAGGCACCAAGAGACCCAGTACTTC	CTSKRSGRHQETQYF
-	TRBV30	TRBJ1-5	-	TGTGCCTGGACCAGGGATAATAGCAATCAGCCCCAGCATTTT	CAWTRDNSNQPQHF
-	TRBV4-1	TRBJ2-1	TRBD2	TGCGCCAGCAGCCAGCTCGACCTAGGACTAGCGGGAGTCAGCGAGCAGTTCTTC	CASSQLDLGLAGVSEQFF
few	TRBV28	TRBJ2-7	-	TGTGCCAGCAGTTACAAGGGAATCCCCTACGAGCAGTACTTC	CASSYKGIPYEQYF
-	TRBV7-9	TRBJ2-2	TRBD2	TGTGCCAGCAGCACCCTGGGACTAGCGGGAGTTAAGTCCGGGGAGCTGTTTTTT	CASSTLGLAGVKSGELFF
few	TRBV7-2	TRBJ1-4	TRBD1	TGTGCCAGCAGCTCCCTGCAGGGGGTAGGGGAAAAACTGTTTTTT	CASSSLQGVGEKLFF
-	TRBV28	TRBJ1-4	TRBD1	TGTGCCAGCAGTTCACGAAACACGGACAGGAGTCTTGGTGAAAAACTGTTTTTT	CASSSRNTDRSLGEKLFF
-	TRBV10-3	TRBJ2-7	-	TGTGCCATCAGTGACGGCGGCAGGGTGGCCGACGAGCAGTACTTC	CAISDGGRVADEQYF
-	TRBV5-1	TRBJ2-1	TRBD1	TGCGCCAGCAGCCCATGGGACAGCTCTAATGAGCAGTTCTTC	CASSPWDSSNEQFF
-	TRBV7-2	TRBJ1-1	TRBD1	TGTGCCAGCAGCCTGGACAGGGGCGGCACTGAAGCTTTCTTT	CASSLDRGGTEAFF
-	TRBV15	TRBJ2-3	-	TGTGCCACCAGCAGAGATTTCAATGGGGCAGATACGCAGTATTTT	CATSRDFNGADTQYF
-	TRBV19	TRBJ2-7	-	TGTGCCAGTAGTATTGGAGGGGGAATCTCCTACGAGCAGTACTTC	CASSIGGGISYEQYF
-	TRBV28	TRBJ1-3	TRBD1	TGTGCCAGCAGCCAAGACAGGGTTCGAAACACCATATATTTT	CASSQDRVRNTIYF
-	TRBV18	TRBJ2-3	-	TGTGCCAGCTCACGGGACCTTACCACAGATACGCAGTATTTT	CASSRDLTTDTQYF
-	TRBV7-9	TRBJ1-5	-	TGTGCCAGCAGCTCGAATAGCAATCAGCCCCAGCATTTT	CASSSNSNQPQHF
-	TRBV27	TRBJ2-1	TRBD1	TGTGCCAGCAGTTTACCGGCGGGACAGGATGGGCAGCAGTTCTTC	CASSLPAGQDGQQFF
-	TRBV27	TRBJ1-5	-	TGTGCCAGCAGTTTTCGGGATGGGCCGGGGAATCAGCCCCAGCATTTT	CASSFRDGPGNQPQHF
few	TRBV11-2	TRBJ2-7	-	TGTGCCAGCAGCGGTAGCGGTTCCTACGAGCAGTACTTC	CASSGSGSYEQYF
-	TRBV5-6	TRBJ2-5	-	TGTGCCAGCAGCTTGGTTCCGAGTCAAGAGACCCAGTACTTC	CASSLVPSQETQYF
-	TRBV6-5	TRBJ2-7	-	TGTGCCAGCAGTTCCCCCCACAGGGTGCCCTACGAGCAGTACTTC	CASSSPHRVPYEQYF
-	TRBV14	TRBJ2-3	-	TGTGCCAGCAAGGACAACACAGATACGCAGTATTTT	CASKDNTDTQYF
-	TRBV6-5	TRBJ1-2	-	TGTGCCAGCAGTTACTCGACGCCGACTAACTATGGCTACACCTTC	CASSYSTPTNYGYTF
few	TRBV28	TRBJ1-1	-	TGTGCCAGCAGTTTGGGTGGGCTCCGAAGGGCGAACACTGAAGCTTTCTTT	CASSLGGLRRANTEAFF